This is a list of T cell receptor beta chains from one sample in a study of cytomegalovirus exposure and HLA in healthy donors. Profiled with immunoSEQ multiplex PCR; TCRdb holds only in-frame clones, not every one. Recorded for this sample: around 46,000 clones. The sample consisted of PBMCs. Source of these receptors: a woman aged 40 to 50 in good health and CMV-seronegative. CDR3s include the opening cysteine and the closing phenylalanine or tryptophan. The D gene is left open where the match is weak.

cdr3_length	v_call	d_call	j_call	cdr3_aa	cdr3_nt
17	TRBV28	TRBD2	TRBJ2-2	CASSPGGLAGNTGELFF	TGTGCCAGCAGCCCTGGAGGACTAGCGGGGAACACCGGGGAGCTGTTTTTT
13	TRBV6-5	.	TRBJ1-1	CASSRVRTEKAFF	TGTGCCAGCAGCAGGGTTCGGACAGAGAAAGCTTTCTTT
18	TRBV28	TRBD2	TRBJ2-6	CASSQGGGRVSGANVLTF	TGTGCCAGCAGCCAAGGGGGCGGGAGGGTCTCTGGGGCCAACGTCCTGACTTTC
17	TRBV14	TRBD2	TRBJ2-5	CASSQAKGAGAPETQYF	TGTGCCAGCAGCCAAGCAAAAGGAGCGGGAGCCCCGGAGACCCAGTACTTC
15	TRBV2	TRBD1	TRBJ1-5	CASSQGQGQNQPQHF	TGTGCCAGCAGTCAGGGACAGGGGCAGAATCAGCCCCAGCATTTT
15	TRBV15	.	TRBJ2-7	CATSRDWDMVNEQYF	TGTGCCACCAGCAGAGATTGGGACATGGTTAACGAGCAGTACTTC
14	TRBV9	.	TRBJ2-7	CASSERLDLGEQYF	TGTGCCAGCAGCGAACGACTAGACCTAGGGGAGCAGTACTTC
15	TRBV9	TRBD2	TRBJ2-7	CASSGGTSSIYEQYF	TGTGCCAGCAGCGGAGGGACTAGCAGCATCTACGAGCAGTACTTC
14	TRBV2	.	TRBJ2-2	CASSWDSSTGELFF	TGTGCCAGCAGCTGGGACTCCAGCACCGGGGAGCTGTTTTTT
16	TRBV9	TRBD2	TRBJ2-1	CASSVAGLALDNEQFF	TGTGCCAGCAGCGTAGCTGGACTAGCGTTAGACAATGAGCAGTTCTTC
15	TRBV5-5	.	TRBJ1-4	CASSLVGGVNEKLFF	TGTGCCAGCAGCTTGGTAGGGGGGGTGAATGAAAAACTGTTTTTT
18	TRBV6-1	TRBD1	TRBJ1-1	CASSEGPGQGGVNTEAFF	TGTGCCAGCAGTGAAGGGCCGGGACAGGGGGGTGTGAACACTGAAGCTTTCTTT
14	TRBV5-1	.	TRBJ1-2	CASSLFTGKDGYTF	TGCGCCAGCAGCTTGTTTACAGGGAAAGATGGCTACACCTTC
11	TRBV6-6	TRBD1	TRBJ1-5	CASSLGQGAHF	TGTGCCAGCAGTTTAGGACAGGGGGCCCATTTT
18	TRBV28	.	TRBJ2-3	CASSFIVARARITDTQYF	TGTGCCAGCAGTTTTATCGTCGCGCGGGCACGAATCACAGATACGCAGTATTTT
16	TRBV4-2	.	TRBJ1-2	CASSQEQGRVNYGYTF	TGTGCCAGCAGCCAAGAACAGGGTCGTGTTAACTATGGCTACACCTTC
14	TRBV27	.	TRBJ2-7	CASSWAGKAYEQYF	TGTGCCAGCAGTTGGGCAGGGAAAGCCTACGAGCAGTACTTC
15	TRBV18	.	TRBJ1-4	CASSQVSGLSEKLFF	TGTGCCAGCTCACAAGTATCAGGGCTCAGTGAAAAACTGTTTTTT
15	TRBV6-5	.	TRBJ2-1	CASGEGGSYLNEQFF	TGTGCCAGCGGGGAAGGTGGGAGCTACCTCAATGAGCAGTTCTTC
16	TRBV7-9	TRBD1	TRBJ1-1	CASSERNDRGLTEAFF	TGTGCCAGCAGCGAGCGAAACGACAGGGGGCTTACTGAAGCTTTCTTT
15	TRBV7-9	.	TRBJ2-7	CASSQIQGPAYEQYF	TGTGCCAGCAGCCAAATACAGGGCCCGGCCTACGAGCAGTACTTC
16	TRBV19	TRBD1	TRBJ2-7	CASSTYSWTGTYEQYF	TGTGCCAGTAGTACCTACTCTTGGACAGGGACTTACGAGCAGTACTTC
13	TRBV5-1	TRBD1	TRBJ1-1	CASSQTGGTRAFF	TGCGCCAGCAGCCAGACAGGGGGTACTCGGGCTTTCTTT
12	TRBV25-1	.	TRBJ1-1	CASSVINTEAFF	TGTGCCAGCAGTGTAATCAACACTGAAGCTTTCTTT
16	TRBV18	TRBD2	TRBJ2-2	CASSPLVAGVTGELFF	TGTGCCAGCTCACCTCTGGTAGCGGGAGTGACCGGGGAGCTGTTTTTT
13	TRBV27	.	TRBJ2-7	CASSLIGGREQYF	TGTGCCAGCAGTTTGATAGGAGGGCGCGAGCAGTACTTC
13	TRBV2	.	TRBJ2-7	CASSGGRAYEQYF	TGTGCCAGCAGTGGAGGCAGGGCCTACGAGCAGTACTTC
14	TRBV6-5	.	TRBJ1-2	CASSPPGSGLGYTF	TGTGCCAGCAGTCCTCCCGGGTCCGGGTTGGGTTACACCTTC
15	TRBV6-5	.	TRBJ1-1	CASRQEGRWNTEAFF	TGTGCCAGCAGGCAGGAAGGAAGGTGGAACACTGAAGCTTTCTTT
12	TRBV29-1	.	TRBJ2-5	CSVGRAQETQYF	TGCAGCGTTGGGCGGGCCCAAGAGACCCAGTACTTC
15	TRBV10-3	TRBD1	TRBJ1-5	CATRGDRGNNQPQHF	TGTGCCACCAGGGGGGACAGGGGTAACAATCAGCCCCAGCATTTT
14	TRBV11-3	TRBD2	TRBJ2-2	CASSFSSGTGELFF	TGTGCCAGCAGCTTTTCTAGCGGGACCGGGGAGCTGTTTTTT
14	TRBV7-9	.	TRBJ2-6	CASSLPPPTGVLTF	TGTGCCAGCAGCCTCCCCCCCCCGACAGGCGTCCTGACTTTC
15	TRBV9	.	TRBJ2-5	CASSVDPLVTETQYF	TGTGCCAGCAGCGTAGACCCCTTAGTTACAGAGACCCAGTACTTC
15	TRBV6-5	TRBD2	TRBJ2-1	CASSILAGVGNEQFF	TGTGCCAGCAGCATACTAGCGGGAGTAGGTAATGAGCAGTTCTTC
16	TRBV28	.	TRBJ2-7	CASSLTLGRGSYEQYF	TGTGCCAGCAGTTTAACCCTAGGTCGGGGCTCCTACGAGCAGTACTTC
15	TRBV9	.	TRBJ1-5	CASSPRGGYNQPQHF	TGTGCCAGCAGCCCCCGGGGAGGGTACAATCAGCCCCAGCATTTT
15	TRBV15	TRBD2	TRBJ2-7	CATSDQAGEGYEQYF	TGTGCCACCAGCGACCAAGCGGGAGAGGGGTACGAGCAGTACTTC
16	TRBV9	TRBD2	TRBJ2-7	CASSVAGTSGTYEQYF	TGTGCCAGCAGCGTAGCCGGGACTAGTGGTACCTACGAGCAGTACTTC
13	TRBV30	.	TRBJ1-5	CAWNSGGNQPQHF	TGTGCCTGGAACTCGGGAGGCAATCAGCCCCAGCATTTT
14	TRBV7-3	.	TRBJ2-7	CASSRDGNAYEQYF	TGTGCCAGCAGCAGAGACGGGAACGCCTACGAGCAGTACTTC
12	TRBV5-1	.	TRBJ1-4	CASSLQGEKLFF	TGCGCCAGCAGCCTGCAGGGGGAAAAACTGTTTTTT
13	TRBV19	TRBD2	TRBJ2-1	CASSWDSGRAKFF	TGTGCCAGTAGTTGGGATAGCGGGCGGGCCAAGTTCTTC
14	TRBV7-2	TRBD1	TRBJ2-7	CASSFGTGAYEQYF	TGTGCCAGCAGCTTCGGGACAGGGGCCTACGAGCAGTACTTC
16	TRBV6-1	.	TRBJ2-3	CASSERRRTVTDTQYF	TGTGCCAGCAGTGAGAGGCGGAGGACGGTCACAGATACGCAGTATTTT
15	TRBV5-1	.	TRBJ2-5	CASSLGQTGAETQYF	TGCGCCAGCAGCTTGGGGCAGACTGGGGCGGAGACCCAGTACTTC
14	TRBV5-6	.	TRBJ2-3	CASSLVESPDTQYF	TGTGCCAGCAGCTTGGTAGAGTCACCAGATACGCAGTATTTT
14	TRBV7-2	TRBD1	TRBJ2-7	CASSLNRGTYEQYF	TGTGCCAGCAGCTTAAACAGGGGGACCTACGAGCAGTACTTC